The 2 T cell receptor beta chains presented below share a single source sample, sequenced in a study of cytomegalovirus exposure and HLA in healthy donors. PCR employed 60 Vbeta and 13 Jbeta primers. Profiling relied on immunoSEQ multiplex PCR, and the TCRdb table lists in-frame clones only, not all of them. The data hold about 110,000 clones, with around three quarters observed a single time. The specimen sequenced was PBMCs. These TCRs come from a woman between 45 and 60 years old in good health and CMV-seropositive.

This sequence joins TRBV5-1 and TRBJ1-1; 8 positions match TRBD1. CDR1 and CDR2 from the germline V gene are SGHRS and YFSETQ. The V and J ends lost 0 bases and 3 bases, in that order; junction bases with no gene match: 1. The CDR3 contains 14 residues. Here the CDR3 DNA reads TGCGCCAGCAGCTTGGAACAGGGGGACACTGAAGCTTTCTTT. This translates into CASSLEQGDTEAFF.

The rearrangement links TRBV28 to TRBJ2-5; 11 bases align to TRBD2. Germline CDR1 is MDHEN and CDR2 is SYDVKM. J gave up 7 bases and V 4 bases, and 8 bases lay outside the gene matches. There are 15 residues in the CDR3. This chain's CDR3 is CASSSPGLAEGTQYF. The DNA for the CDR3 is TGTGCCAGCAGTTCTCCGGGACTAGCGGAAGGGACCCAGTACTTC.